This is a list of T cell receptor beta chains from one sample in a study of blood T cell repertoires in COVID-19. Measured with immunoSEQ multiplex PCR; TCRdb has only the in-frame clones, and not every one. The data contain 9,700 or so clones, about 80% of them seen just once; the ten biggest clones take up roughly 7.4%. Sequencing input: peripheral blood. The receptors derive from a man between 65 and 85 years old with active COVID-19. Each CDR3 is given with its conserved first and last residue. Fields, in order: clone size, J gene, D gene, CDR3 length, V gene, CDR3 DNA, CDR3 protein. A D gene is named only where the DNA matches it firmly. Not every row has a clone size; where given, it reads once, few, many or a size class.

clone_size: once
j_call: TRBJ2-5
d_call: TRBD2
cdr3_length: 16
v_call: TRBV30
cdr3_nt: TGTGCCTGGAGCCCGTGGACTAGCGGGAGTGTGGAGACCCAGTACTTC
cdr3_aa: CAWSPWTSGSVETQYF

clone_size: -
j_call: TRBJ2-1
d_call: -
cdr3_length: 16
v_call: TRBV5-1
cdr3_nt: TGCGCCAGCAGCTTGGCCCCAGGGTCTTCCTACAATGAGCAGTTCTTC
cdr3_aa: CASSLAPGSSYNEQFF

clone_size: -
j_call: TRBJ1-1
d_call: -
cdr3_length: 13
v_call: TRBV12-3/TRBV12-4
cdr3_nt: TGTGCCAGCAGCCCACAGGGTTGGAGTGAAGCTTTCTTT
cdr3_aa: CASSPQGWSEAFF

clone_size: -
j_call: TRBJ2-7
d_call: -
cdr3_length: 20
v_call: TRBV12-2
cdr3_nt: -
cdr3_aa: CASRLWGPGTSGRRTYEQYF

clone_size: once
j_call: TRBJ1-1
d_call: TRBD1
cdr3_length: 12
v_call: TRBV29-1
cdr3_nt: TGCAGCGTTAGACAGGGGAACACTGAAGCTTTCTTT
cdr3_aa: CSVRQGNTEAFF

clone_size: -
j_call: TRBJ2-4
d_call: TRBD1
cdr3_length: 13
v_call: TRBV12-3/TRBV12-4
cdr3_nt: TGTGCCAGCAGTTCAAACAGGGGGAACATTCAGTACTTC
cdr3_aa: CASSSNRGNIQYF

clone_size: -
j_call: TRBJ2-7
d_call: TRBD2
cdr3_length: 14
v_call: TRBV7-9
cdr3_nt: TGTGCCAGTCAGCGGGAGGACCGATCAAGTACAGGGAAGTTC
cdr3_aa: CASQREDRSSTGKF

clone_size: -
j_call: TRBJ2-7
d_call: TRBD1
cdr3_length: 18
v_call: TRBV7-6
cdr3_nt: TGTGCCAGCAGCTTAGAGATTGGGACAGGGGGGGCCTCCTACGAGCAGTACTTC
cdr3_aa: CASSLEIGTGGASYEQYF

clone_size: -
j_call: TRBJ1-1
d_call: TRBD1
cdr3_length: 14
v_call: TRBV5-6
cdr3_nt: TGTGCCAGCAGCTGGGGACAGCTTAACACTGAAGCTTTCTTT
cdr3_aa: CASSWGQLNTEAFF

clone_size: -
j_call: TRBJ2-3
d_call: -
cdr3_length: 19
v_call: TRBV6-1
cdr3_nt: TGTGCCAGCAGTGAAGCGCTCTCTGGGGGGGGCTCTAGCACAGATACGCAGTATTTT
cdr3_aa: CASSEALSGGGSSTDTQYF

clone_size: -
j_call: TRBJ1-3
d_call: -
cdr3_length: 12
v_call: TRBV9
cdr3_nt: TGTGCCAGCAGCGTTCCGGGGGGGACCATATATTTT
cdr3_aa: CASSVPGGTIYF

clone_size: -
j_call: TRBJ1-4
d_call: -
cdr3_length: 14
v_call: TRBV6-5
cdr3_nt: TGTGCCAGCAGAAGCGGACTAACTAATGAAAAACTGTTTTTT
cdr3_aa: CASRSGLTNEKLFF

clone_size: -
j_call: TRBJ2-3
d_call: TRBD1
cdr3_length: 15
v_call: TRBV5-1
cdr3_nt: TGCGCCAGCAGGGTCCGGGACAGGGGAACAGATACGCAGTATTTT
cdr3_aa: CASRVRDRGTDTQYF

clone_size: -
j_call: TRBJ1-1
d_call: TRBD1
cdr3_length: 16
v_call: TRBV6-4
cdr3_nt: TGTGCCAGCAGCCCGGAGGCAGGGGGTAGGGACACTGAAGCTTTCTTT
cdr3_aa: CASSPEAGGRDTEAFF

clone_size: -
j_call: TRBJ2-1
d_call: -
cdr3_length: 16
v_call: TRBV9
cdr3_nt: TGTGCCAGCAGCCCCCCGGCAAGAGGCGCCTACAATGAGCAGTTCTTC
cdr3_aa: CASSPPARGAYNEQFF

clone_size: -
j_call: TRBJ2-7
d_call: -
cdr3_length: 16
v_call: TRBV19
cdr3_nt: TGTGCCAGTAGTATTCGAGCGGGCGGATTTCTCTACGAGCAGTACTTC
cdr3_aa: CASSIRAGGFLYEQYF

clone_size: -
j_call: TRBJ2-7
d_call: -
cdr3_length: 13
v_call: TRBV5-4
cdr3_nt: TGTGCCAGCAGCCGTAAGGTAGGAGTCGAGCAGTACTTC
cdr3_aa: CASSRKVGVEQYF

clone_size: -
j_call: TRBJ2-6
d_call: -
cdr3_length: 16
v_call: TRBV19
cdr3_nt: TGTGCCAGTAGTCCCACTGCGGGATCCGGGGCCAACGTCCTGACTTTC
cdr3_aa: CASSPTAGSGANVLTF

clone_size: -
j_call: TRBJ2-3
d_call: -
cdr3_length: 15
v_call: TRBV9
cdr3_nt: TGTGCCAGCAGCGTCCAGGGAAAACGGCTAGATACGCAGTATTTT
cdr3_aa: CASSVQGKRLDTQYF

clone_size: -
j_call: TRBJ1-2
d_call: TRBD1
cdr3_length: 13
v_call: TRBV11-2
cdr3_nt: TGTGCCAGCAGCCTAGACAGGGATGCTGGCTACACCTTC
cdr3_aa: CASSLDRDAGYTF

clone_size: -
j_call: TRBJ2-1
d_call: TRBD1
cdr3_length: 14
v_call: TRBV28
cdr3_nt: TGTGCCAGCAGTTGGGGACAGGGCGAAAATGAGCAGTTCTTC
cdr3_aa: CASSWGQGENEQFF

clone_size: -
j_call: TRBJ2-1
d_call: TRBD2
cdr3_length: 17
v_call: TRBV5-1
cdr3_nt: TGCGCCAGCAGCTCCGCGGGACTAGCGGGAGCATACAATGAGCAGTTCTTC
cdr3_aa: CASSSAGLAGAYNEQFF

clone_size: -
j_call: TRBJ1-1
d_call: TRBD1
cdr3_length: 15
v_call: TRBV2
cdr3_nt: TGTGCCAGCAGTGGATGGACAGGGCGGTTCACTGAAGCTTTCTTT
cdr3_aa: CASSGWTGRFTEAFF

clone_size: -
j_call: TRBJ2-6
d_call: TRBD1
cdr3_length: 19
v_call: TRBV3-1/TRBV3-2
cdr3_nt: TGTGCCAGCAGCCCAGCTGGGGTCCAGGGGGCGTCCGGGGCCAACGTCCTGACTTTC
cdr3_aa: CASSPAGVQGASGANVLTF

clone_size: -
j_call: TRBJ1-1
d_call: -
cdr3_length: 13
v_call: TRBV12-3/TRBV12-4
cdr3_nt: TGTGCCAGCAGTCGACGCGGGGTCACTGAAGCTTTCTTT
cdr3_aa: CASSRRGVTEAFF

clone_size: -
j_call: TRBJ1-6
d_call: -
cdr3_length: 13
v_call: TRBV23-1
cdr3_nt: TGCGCCAGCAGTCCCCAGGGGTGGTCACCCCTCCACTTT
cdr3_aa: CASSPQGWSPLHF

clone_size: -
j_call: TRBJ2-1
d_call: TRBD2
cdr3_length: 16
v_call: TRBV19
cdr3_nt: TGTGCCAGTAGTGGACGTAATAGCGGGAACAGGCATGAGCAGTTCTTC
cdr3_aa: CASSGRNSGNRHEQFF

clone_size: -
j_call: TRBJ2-2
d_call: TRBD1
cdr3_length: 17
v_call: TRBV9
cdr3_nt: TGTGCCAGCAGCGTAGCTACGGGGACAGACTACACCGGGGAGCTGTTTTTT
cdr3_aa: CASSVATGTDYTGELFF

clone_size: -
j_call: TRBJ2-5
d_call: TRBD2
cdr3_length: 16
v_call: TRBV27
cdr3_nt: TGTGGGCCGCCTGCCCCGACTAGCGGGAGAGGAGAGACCCAGTACTTC
cdr3_aa: CGPPAPTSGRGETQYF

clone_size: -
j_call: TRBJ1-3
d_call: TRBD1
cdr3_length: 14
v_call: TRBV9
cdr3_nt: TGTGCCAGCAGCGCAGGGGGTGCTGGAAACACCATATATTTT
cdr3_aa: CASSAGGAGNTIYF

clone_size: -
j_call: TRBJ2-1
d_call: -
cdr3_length: 15
v_call: TRBV5-1
cdr3_nt: TGCGCCAGCAGCTTGGGAGGTGTAGGGGCTTATGAGCAGTTCTTC
cdr3_aa: CASSLGGVGAYEQFF

clone_size: -
j_call: TRBJ1-1
d_call: TRBD1
cdr3_length: 15
v_call: TRBV18
cdr3_nt: TGTGCCAGCTCACCAACAGGGGGGACCGCGGGTGAAGCTTTCTTT
cdr3_aa: CASSPTGGTAGEAFF

clone_size: -
j_call: TRBJ2-1
d_call: -
cdr3_length: 18
v_call: TRBV6-6
cdr3_nt: TGTGCCAGCAGTCGACCTACCTTCGGTGCGGGAGAACAGGGTGAGCAGTTCTTC
cdr3_aa: CASSRPTFGAGEQGEQFF

clone_size: once
j_call: TRBJ2-7
d_call: -
cdr3_length: 12
v_call: TRBV28
cdr3_nt: TGTGCCAGCAGAGCCGGAGCCTACGAGCAGTACTTC
cdr3_aa: CASRAGAYEQYF

clone_size: -
j_call: TRBJ2-7
d_call: -
cdr3_length: 16
v_call: TRBV6-2/TRBV6-3
cdr3_nt: TGTGCCAGCAGTCCCCTGAGGGAGGTCTCCCTGGGCGAGCAGTACTTC
cdr3_aa: CASSPLREVSLGEQYF

clone_size: -
j_call: TRBJ2-5
d_call: TRBD2
cdr3_length: 17
v_call: TRBV27
cdr3_nt: TGTGCCAGCAGTTACCTTAGGGCTAGCGGGAGAGTGGAGACCCAGTACTTC
cdr3_aa: CASSYLRASGRVETQYF

clone_size: -
j_call: TRBJ1-2
d_call: -
cdr3_length: 12
v_call: TRBV28
cdr3_nt: TGTGCCAGCAGTATACAGGACTATGGCTACACCTTC
cdr3_aa: CASSIQDYGYTF

clone_size: -
j_call: TRBJ2-1
d_call: TRBD1
cdr3_length: 16
v_call: TRBV5-4
cdr3_nt: TGTGCCAGCAGCTTGGGTAAACAGGGGTGGGACAATGAGCAGTTCTTC
cdr3_aa: CASSLGKQGWDNEQFF

clone_size: -
j_call: TRBJ2-5
d_call: TRBD2
cdr3_length: 17
v_call: TRBV9
cdr3_nt: TGTGCCAGCAGCTCCGGGGGGGGACTAGCGGGAGCTGAGACCCAGTACTTC
cdr3_aa: CASSSGGGLAGAETQYF

clone_size: -
j_call: TRBJ2-7
d_call: TRBD2
cdr3_length: 17
v_call: TRBV7-2
cdr3_nt: TGTGCCAGCAGCTTATACGCTAGCGGGATGGGGGGGGCCGAGCAGTACTTC
cdr3_aa: CASSLYASGMGGAEQYF

clone_size: -
j_call: TRBJ1-5
d_call: -
cdr3_length: 21
v_call: TRBV29-1
cdr3_nt: TGCAGCGTTGAGTGGAAGAAGGGTTCTCAGGGCTTCTGGGATAGCAATCAGCCCCAGCATTTT
cdr3_aa: CSVEWKKGSQGFWDSNQPQHF

clone_size: -
j_call: TRBJ1-4
d_call: TRBD1
cdr3_length: 15
v_call: TRBV10-3
cdr3_nt: TGTGCCATTTCAGACAAGGGACAGGGTAATGAAAAACTGTTTTTT
cdr3_aa: CAISDKGQGNEKLFF

clone_size: few
j_call: TRBJ1-6
d_call: -
cdr3_length: 13
v_call: TRBV12-3/TRBV12-4
cdr3_nt: TGTGCCAGCAATACCGGACAGAATTCACCCCTCCACTTT
cdr3_aa: CASNTGQNSPLHF

clone_size: few
j_call: TRBJ1-1
d_call: -
cdr3_length: 15
v_call: TRBV4-3
cdr3_nt: TGCGCCAGCACAACAGGCCAGGGGCGAAACACTGAAGCTTTCTTT
cdr3_aa: CASTTGQGRNTEAFF

clone_size: once
j_call: TRBJ2-7
d_call: TRBD1
cdr3_length: 13
v_call: TRBV5-1
cdr3_nt: TGCGCCAGCAGCGTGGACAGGATCAACGAGCAGTACTTC
cdr3_aa: CASSVDRINEQYF

clone_size: once
j_call: TRBJ2-7
d_call: TRBD1
cdr3_length: 16
v_call: TRBV7-3
cdr3_nt: TGTGCCAGCAGCTTAATCCCCGGCCAGGGGGCCAGCGAGCAGTACTTC
cdr3_aa: CASSLIPGQGASEQYF

clone_size: -
j_call: TRBJ1-2
d_call: -
cdr3_length: 15
v_call: TRBV28
cdr3_nt: TGTGCCAGCAGTTCGCGGCCGACGTTGCGATATGGCTACACCTTC
cdr3_aa: CASSSRPTLRYGYTF

clone_size: -
j_call: TRBJ1-1
d_call: TRBD1
cdr3_length: 16
v_call: TRBV11-2
cdr3_nt: TGTGCCAGCAGCCCCAAGACAGGGGGCCTGAACACTGAAGCTTTCTTT
cdr3_aa: CASSPKTGGLNTEAFF

clone_size: -
j_call: TRBJ2-1
d_call: TRBD2
cdr3_length: 18
v_call: TRBV28
cdr3_nt: TGTGCCAGCAGTTTATCCGGGACTAGCGGAAGCTCCTACAATGAGCAGTTCTTC
cdr3_aa: CASSLSGTSGSSYNEQFF

clone_size: -
j_call: TRBJ2-5
d_call: -
cdr3_length: 11
v_call: TRBV7-2
cdr3_nt: TGTGCCAGCCAGCGGCAAGAGACCCAGTACTTC
cdr3_aa: CASQRQETQYF

clone_size: -
j_call: TRBJ2-5
d_call: TRBD1
cdr3_length: 13
v_call: TRBV5-8
cdr3_nt: TGTGCCAGCAGCAGGGACAGCGAAGAGACCCAGTACTTC
cdr3_aa: CASSRDSEETQYF